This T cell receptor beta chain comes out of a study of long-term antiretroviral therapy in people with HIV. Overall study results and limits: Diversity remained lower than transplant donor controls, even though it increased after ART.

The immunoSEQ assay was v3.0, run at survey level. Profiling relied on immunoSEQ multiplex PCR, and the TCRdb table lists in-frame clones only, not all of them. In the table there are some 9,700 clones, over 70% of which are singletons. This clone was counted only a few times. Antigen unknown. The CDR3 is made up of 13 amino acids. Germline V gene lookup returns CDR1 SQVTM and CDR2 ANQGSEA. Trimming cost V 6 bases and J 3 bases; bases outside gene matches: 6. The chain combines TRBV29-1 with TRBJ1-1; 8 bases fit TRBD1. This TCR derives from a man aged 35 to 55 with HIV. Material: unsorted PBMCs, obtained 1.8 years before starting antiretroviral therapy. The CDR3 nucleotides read TGCAGCGTCCTAGACAGGGGTTACACTGAAGCTTTCTTT. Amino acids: CSVLDRGYTEAFF.